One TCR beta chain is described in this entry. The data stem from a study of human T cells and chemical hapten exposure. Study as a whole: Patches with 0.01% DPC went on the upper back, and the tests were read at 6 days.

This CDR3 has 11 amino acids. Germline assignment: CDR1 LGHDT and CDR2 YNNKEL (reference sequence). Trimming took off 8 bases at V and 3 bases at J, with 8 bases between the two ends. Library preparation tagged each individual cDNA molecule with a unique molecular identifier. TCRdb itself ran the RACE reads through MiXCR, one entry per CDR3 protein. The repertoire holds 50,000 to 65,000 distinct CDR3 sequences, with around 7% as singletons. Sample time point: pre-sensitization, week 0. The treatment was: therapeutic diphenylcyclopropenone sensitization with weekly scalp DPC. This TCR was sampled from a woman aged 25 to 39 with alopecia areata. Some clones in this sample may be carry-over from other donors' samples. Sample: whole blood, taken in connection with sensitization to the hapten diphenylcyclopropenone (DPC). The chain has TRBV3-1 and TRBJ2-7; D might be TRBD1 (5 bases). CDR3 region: CASGQGYEQYF. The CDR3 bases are TGTGCCAGCGGTCAGGGCTACGAGCAGTACTTC.